Shown below are 15 T cell receptor beta chains from a single sample sequenced in a study of blood T cell repertoires in COVID-19. The data were produced by immunoSEQ multiplex PCR, yet TCRdb's version contains in-frame clones alone and is incomplete. In the table there are fewer than 150,000 clones, about nine tenths of which are singletons. The sequenced sample was peripheral blood. Source of these receptors: a human donor in a cohort sampled during active COVID-19.

DNA for the CDR3: TGTGCCAGCTCACTCCCCAACAAGAACACTGAAGCTTTCTTT. It yields the protein CASSLPNKNTEAFF. The V gene is TRBV18, the J gene TRBJ1-1; D is unclear. This CDR3 comprises 14 residues. Germline values: CDR1 KGHSH, CDR2 LQKENI. The V end lost 4 bases, the J end lost 1 base, and 10 bases lay between the germline ends.

The chain uses TRBV24-1 and TRBJ1-2, with TRBD1 as a possible D gene (6 bases). In germline, CDR1 is KGHDR, CDR2 SFDVKD. This CDR3 comprises 12 residues. Trimming pared 4 bases from V and 8 bases from J, leaving 10 bases between. In nucleotides, the CDR3 is TGTGCCACCAGTGAGGACAGTTGGGGCTACACCTTC. Its translation: CATSEDSWGYTF.

The genes are TRBV7-8 and TRBJ1-1; 10 nucleotides agree with TRBD1. Germline CDR1 reads SGHVS; CDR2 reads FQNEAQ. The CDR3 runs 15 residues. Trimming removed 3 bases from V and 4 bases from J; junction bases left unmatched: 5. CDR3 DNA sequence: TGTGCCAGCAGCTTCGCCGGACAGGGGGTCACTGAAGCTTTCTTT. It translates to CASSFAGQGVTEAFF.

Details on this clone: The sample carries other DNA sequences with the same CDR3. This CDR3 reads CASSIGTENTEAFF. The DNA for the CDR3 is TGTGCCAGTAGTATTGGGACAGAAAACACTGAAGCTTTCTTT. This chain uses TRBV19 with TRBJ1-1; 7 bases match TRBD1. With 3 bases clipped from V and 2 bases from J, the junction kept 3 bases outside the gene matches. CDR1 and CDR2 from the germline V gene are LNHDA and SQIVND (reference sequence). The CDR3 runs to 14 residues.

V usage is TRBV5-1 and J usage is TRBJ2-7; 13 positions agree with TRBD2. The germline CDR1 and CDR2 sequences are SGHRS and YFSETQ. CDR3 length: 18 amino acids. Trimming cost V 4 bases and J 7 bases; bases outside gene matches: 17. CDR3 loop: CASSHTPPLAGGPGEQYF. The CDR3 coding sequence is TGCGCCAGCAGCCACACTCCCCCACTAGCGGGAGGGCCGGGGGAGCAGTACTTC.

This clone has a handful of counts. This chain connects TRBV6-4 to TRBJ2-1; 14 positions match TRBD2. J was trimmed by 8 bases and V by 3 bases; bases with no gene match: 3. CDR1 MRHNA and CDR2 SNTAGT come from the germline V gene. The length of the CDR3 is 15 residues. This CDR3 reads CASSEGTSGRDEQFF. CDR3 nucleotide sequence: TGTGCCAGCAGTGAGGGGACTAGCGGGAGAGATGAGCAGTTCTTC.

The genes are TRBV27 and TRBJ2-7; 8 bases are a match to TRBD1. Looked up from germline, CDR1 is MNHEY and CDR2 is SMNVEV (reference sequence). The V segment lost 5 bases and the J segment 5 bases; nucleotides outside the gene matches: 11. The CDR3 runs 15 residues. DNA of the CDR3: TGTGCCAGCAGTCTTTTCGGACAGGGAATGAACGAGCAGTACTTC. Protein sequence: CASSLFGQGMNEQYF.

The rearrangement joins TRBV18 to TRBJ1-3, with unresolved D. The germline V gene encodes CDR1 KGHSH and CDR2 LQKENI. CDR3 size: 14 residues. V lost 3 bases to trimming and J lost 0 bases, with 6 bases between them. CDR3 sequence reads: CASSPYDSGNTIYF. DNA of the CDR3: TGTGCCAGCTCACCCTATGACTCTGGAAACACCATATATTTT.

This rearrangement joins TRBV6-6 to TRBJ1-4; 9 nucleotides align to TRBD1. Germline values: CDR1 MNHNY, CDR2 SVGAGI (reference sequence). V lost 6 bases, J lost 10 bases, and 12 bases stayed unmatched. This CDR3 is 15 amino acids long. CDR3 DNA sequence: TGTGCCAGCAGGGGACAAGGACAGGGGAGCGGAAAACTGTTTTTT. Translation gives CASRGQGQGSGKLFF.

CDR3 residues: CASSPPGTGVATNEKLFF. DNA for the CDR3: TGTGCCAGCAGCCCTCCCGGGACAGGAGTTGCAACTAATGAAAAACTGTTTTTT. The V gene is TRBV6-2 or TRBV6-3, the J gene TRBJ1-4; 8 bases are a match to TRBD1. There are 18 residues in the CDR3. Germline assignment: CDR1 MNHEY and CDR2 SVGEGT. The V segment lost 6 bases and the J segment 0 bases; nucleotides outside the gene matches: 12.

The chain employs TRBV5-1 and TRBJ2-7; 7 bases fit TRBD2. The germline gives CDR1 SGHRS, CDR2 YFSETQ. The junction had 9 bases not matched to a gene; V was cut back by 4 bases and J by 2 bases. This CDR3 spans 15 amino acids. CDR3 in DNA: TGCGCCAGCAGCAAGGCTAGCGGCTCCCCCTACGAGCAGTACTTC. Protein: CASSKASGSPYEQYF.

This chain links TRBV5-5 with TRBJ1-2; 9 bases match TRBD1. With V trimmed by 6 bases and J by 4 bases, 13 bases remained unmatched. This CDR3 has 16 residues. From germline, CDR1 is SGHKS and CDR2 YYEKEE (reference sequence). The chain's CDR3 is CASNELTGGGIYGYTF. CDR3 DNA: TGTGCCAGCAACGAACTCACAGGGGGCGGTATCTATGGCTACACCTTC.

The chain recombines TRBV4-1 with TRBJ2-7, with D maybe TRBD1 (6 bases). The CDR3 contains 15 residues. V was clipped by 4 bases and J by 0 bases, with 13 bases between them. From germline, CDR1 is MGHRA and CDR2 YSYEKL. For the CDR3, the DNA is TGCGCCAGCAGCCTGGGACATTCGAGCTCCTACGAGCAGTACTTC. Translating it yields CASSLGHSSSYEQYF.

The CDR3 loop reads CASSSPGGPSGNTIYF. CDR3 bases: TGTGCCAGCAGTTCCCCCGGGGGGCCCTCTGGAAACACCATATATTTT. The V and J genes are TRBV28 and TRBJ1-3, with D perhaps TRBD1 (6 bases). V dropped 4 bases and J dropped 0 bases, with 13 bases sitting between them. CDR1 MDHEN and CDR2 SYDVKM come from the germline V gene. The CDR3 has 16 residues. The whole variable domain, filled in from reference TRBV28 and TRBJ1-3, reads DVKVTQSSRYLVKRTGEKVFLECVQDMDHENMFWYRQDPGLGLRLIYFSYDVKMKEKGDIPEGYSVSREKKERFSLILESASTNQTSMYLCASSSPGGPSGNTIYFGEGSWLTVV.

This clone was found once. This chain connects TRBV5-1 to TRBJ2-1; D may be TRBD1 (6 bases). V lost 4 bases to trimming and J lost 0 bases, with 11 bases between them. This CDR3 has 15 amino acids. Per germline, CDR1 SGHRS and CDR2 YFSETQ. The CDR3 DNA reads TGCGCCAGCAGCGGGATGACAGGCTCCTACAATGAGCAGTTCTTC. This sequence encodes CASSGMTGSYNEQFF.